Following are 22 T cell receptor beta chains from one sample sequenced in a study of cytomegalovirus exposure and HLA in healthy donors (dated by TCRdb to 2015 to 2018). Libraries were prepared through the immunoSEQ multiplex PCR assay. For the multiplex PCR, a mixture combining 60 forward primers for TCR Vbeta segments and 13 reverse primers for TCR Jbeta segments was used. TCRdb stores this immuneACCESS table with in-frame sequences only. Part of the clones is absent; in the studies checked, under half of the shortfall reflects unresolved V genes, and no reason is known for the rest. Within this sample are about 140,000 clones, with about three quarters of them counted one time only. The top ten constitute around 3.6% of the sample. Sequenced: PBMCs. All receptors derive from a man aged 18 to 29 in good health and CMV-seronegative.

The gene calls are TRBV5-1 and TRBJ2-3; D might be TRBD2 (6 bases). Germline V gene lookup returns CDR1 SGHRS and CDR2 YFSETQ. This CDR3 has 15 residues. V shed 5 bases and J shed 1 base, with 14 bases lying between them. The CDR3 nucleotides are TGCGCCAGCAGTCTTAGGGACTTTGGCACAGATACGCAGTATTTT. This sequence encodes CASSLRDFGTDTQYF.

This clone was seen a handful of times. The CDR3 is CASSSSLDNEQFF. In DNA, the CDR3 is TGTGCCAGTTCTAGCTCTCTAGACAATGAGCAGTTCTTC. The chain carries TRBV19 and TRBJ2-1, with a weak D call TRBD2 (5 bases). The CDR3 has 13 amino acids. The germline V gene encodes CDR1 LNHDA and CDR2 SQIVND (reference sequence). The V and J ends lost 8 bases and 5 bases respectively, with 13 bases between them.

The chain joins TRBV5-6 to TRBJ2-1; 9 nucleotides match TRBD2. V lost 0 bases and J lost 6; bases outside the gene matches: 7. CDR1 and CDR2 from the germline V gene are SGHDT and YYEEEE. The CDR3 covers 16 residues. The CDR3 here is CASSLAGGGAPNEQFF. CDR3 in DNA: TGTGCCAGCAGCTTGGCCGGCGGGGGGGCCCCCAATGAGCAGTTCTTC.

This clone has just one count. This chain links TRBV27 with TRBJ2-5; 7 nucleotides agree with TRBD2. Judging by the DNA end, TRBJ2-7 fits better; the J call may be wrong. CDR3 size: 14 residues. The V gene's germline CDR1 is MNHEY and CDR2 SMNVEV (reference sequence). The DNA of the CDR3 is TGTGCCAGCAGTTTCGGCGGCCGGGGGGACGAGCAGTACTTC. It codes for CASSFGGRGDEQYF.

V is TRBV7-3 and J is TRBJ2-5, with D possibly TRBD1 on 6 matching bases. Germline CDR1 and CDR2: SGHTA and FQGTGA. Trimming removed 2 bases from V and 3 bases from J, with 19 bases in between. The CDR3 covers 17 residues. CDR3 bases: TGTGCCAGCAGCTTACGAGGGATCTTACAGGGTGAAGAGACCCAGTACTTC. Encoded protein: CASSLRGILQGEETQYF.

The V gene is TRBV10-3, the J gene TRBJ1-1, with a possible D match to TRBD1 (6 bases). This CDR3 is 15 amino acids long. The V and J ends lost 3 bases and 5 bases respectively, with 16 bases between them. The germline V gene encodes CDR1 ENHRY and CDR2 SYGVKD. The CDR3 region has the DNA TGTGCCATCAGTGACCCCAGGGGTGGGGGAACTGAAGCTTTCTTT. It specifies CAISDPRGGGTEAFF.

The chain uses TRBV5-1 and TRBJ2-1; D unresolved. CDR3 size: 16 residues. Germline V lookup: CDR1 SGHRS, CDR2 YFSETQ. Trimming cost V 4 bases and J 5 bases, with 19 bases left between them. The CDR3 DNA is TGCGCCAGCAGCCTAGTTGCCCGGAATGGTAACAATGAGCAGTTCTTC. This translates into CASSLVARNGNNEQFF.

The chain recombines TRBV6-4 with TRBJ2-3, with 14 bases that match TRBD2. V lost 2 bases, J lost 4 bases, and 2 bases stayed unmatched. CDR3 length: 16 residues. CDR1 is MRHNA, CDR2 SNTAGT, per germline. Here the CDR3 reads CASSDGTSGGADTQYF. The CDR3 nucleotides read TGTGCCAGCAGTGACGGGACTAGCGGGGGCGCAGATACGCAGTATTTT.

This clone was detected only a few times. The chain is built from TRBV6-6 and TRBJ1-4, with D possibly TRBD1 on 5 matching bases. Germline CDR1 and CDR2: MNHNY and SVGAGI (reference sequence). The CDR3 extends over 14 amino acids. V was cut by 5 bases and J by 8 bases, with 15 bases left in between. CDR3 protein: CASSPRGTGEKLFF. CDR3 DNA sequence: TGTGCCAGCAGTCCCCGCGGGACGGGAGAAAAACTGTTTTTT.

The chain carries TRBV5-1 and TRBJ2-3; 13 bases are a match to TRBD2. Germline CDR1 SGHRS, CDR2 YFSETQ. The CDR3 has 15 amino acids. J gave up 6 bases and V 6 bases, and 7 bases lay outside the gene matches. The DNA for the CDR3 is TGCGCCAGCACCGGACTAGCGGGAGATGGGGATACGCAGTATTTT. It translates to CASTGLAGDGDTQYF.

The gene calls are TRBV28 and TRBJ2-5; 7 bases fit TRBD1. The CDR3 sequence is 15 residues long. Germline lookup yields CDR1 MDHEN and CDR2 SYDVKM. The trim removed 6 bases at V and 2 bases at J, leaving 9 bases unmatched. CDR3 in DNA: TGTGCCAGCAGGCCGGGACAGAACTTGCAAGAGACCCAGTACTTC. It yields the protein CASRPGQNLQETQYF.

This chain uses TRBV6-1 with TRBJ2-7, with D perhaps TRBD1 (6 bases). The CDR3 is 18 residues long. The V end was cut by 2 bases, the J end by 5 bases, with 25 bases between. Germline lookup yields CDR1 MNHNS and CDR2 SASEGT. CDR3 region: CASSERWGDRDTPHEQYF. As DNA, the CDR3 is TGTGCCAGCAGTGAAAGGTGGGGAGACCGGGACACCCCTCACGAGCAGTACTTC.

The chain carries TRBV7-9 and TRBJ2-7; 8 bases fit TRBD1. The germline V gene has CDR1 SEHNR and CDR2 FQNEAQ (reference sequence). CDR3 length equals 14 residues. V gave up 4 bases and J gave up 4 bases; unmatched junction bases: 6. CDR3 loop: CASSYDRGSYEQYF. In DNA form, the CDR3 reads TGTGCCAGCAGCTATGACAGGGGTTCGTACGAGCAGTACTTC.

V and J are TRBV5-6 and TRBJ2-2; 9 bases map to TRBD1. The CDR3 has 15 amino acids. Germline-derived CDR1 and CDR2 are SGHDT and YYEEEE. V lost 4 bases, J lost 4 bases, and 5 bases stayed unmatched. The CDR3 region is CASSLRDRATGELFF. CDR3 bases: TGTGCCAGCAGCCTCCGGGACAGGGCCACCGGGGAGCTGTTTTTT.

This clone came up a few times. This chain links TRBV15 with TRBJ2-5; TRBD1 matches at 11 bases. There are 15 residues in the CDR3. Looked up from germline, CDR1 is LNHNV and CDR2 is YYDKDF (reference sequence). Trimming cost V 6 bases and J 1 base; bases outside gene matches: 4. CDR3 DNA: TGTGCCACCAGGAGGGGACAGGGGGTCCAAGAGACCCAGTACTTC. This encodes CATRRGQGVQETQYF.

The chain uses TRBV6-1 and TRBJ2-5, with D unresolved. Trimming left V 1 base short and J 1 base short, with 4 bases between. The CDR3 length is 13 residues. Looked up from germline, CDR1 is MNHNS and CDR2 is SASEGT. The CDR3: CASSEGAQETQYF. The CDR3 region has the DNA TGTGCCAGCAGTGAAGGGGCCCAAGAGACCCAGTACTTC.

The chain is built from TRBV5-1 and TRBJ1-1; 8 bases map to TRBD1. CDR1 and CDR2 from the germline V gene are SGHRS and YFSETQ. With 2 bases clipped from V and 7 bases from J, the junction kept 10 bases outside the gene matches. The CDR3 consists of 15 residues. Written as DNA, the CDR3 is TGCGCCAGCAGCTTCGGGACAGGAAGATTGATTGAAGCTTTCTTT. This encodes CASSFGTGRLIEAFF.

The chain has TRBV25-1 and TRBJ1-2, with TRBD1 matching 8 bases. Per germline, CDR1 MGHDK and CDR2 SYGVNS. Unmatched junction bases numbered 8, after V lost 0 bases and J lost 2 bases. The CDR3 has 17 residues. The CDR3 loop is CASSEYKAQGANYGYTF. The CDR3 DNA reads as TGTGCCAGCAGTGAATATAAGGCGCAGGGGGCGAACTATGGCTACACCTTC.

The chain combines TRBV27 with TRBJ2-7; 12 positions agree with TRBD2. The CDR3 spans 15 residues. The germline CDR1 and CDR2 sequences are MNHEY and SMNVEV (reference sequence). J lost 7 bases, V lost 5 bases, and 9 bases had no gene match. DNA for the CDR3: TGTGCCAGCAGTCTAGCCGGACTAGCGGGACGGGAGCAGTACTTC. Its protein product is CASSLAGLAGREQYF.

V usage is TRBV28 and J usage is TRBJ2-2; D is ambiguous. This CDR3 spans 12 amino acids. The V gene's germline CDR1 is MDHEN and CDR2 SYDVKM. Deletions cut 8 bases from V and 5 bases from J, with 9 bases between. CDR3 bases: TGTGCCAGCTTCGGTGGTACCGGGGAGCTGTTTTTT. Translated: CASFGGTGELFF.

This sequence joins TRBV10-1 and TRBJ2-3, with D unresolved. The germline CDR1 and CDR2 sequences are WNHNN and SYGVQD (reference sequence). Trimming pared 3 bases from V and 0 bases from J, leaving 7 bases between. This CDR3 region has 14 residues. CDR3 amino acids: CASSDGFSTDTQYF. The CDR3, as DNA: TGCGCCAGCAGTGACGGGTTTAGCACAGATACGCAGTATTTT.

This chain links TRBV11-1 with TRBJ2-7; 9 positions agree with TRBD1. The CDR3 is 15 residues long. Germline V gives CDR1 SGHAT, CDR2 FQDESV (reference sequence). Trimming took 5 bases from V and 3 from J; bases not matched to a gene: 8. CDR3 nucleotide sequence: TGTGCCAGCAGCGCGACCGGGACAGGGAACTACGAGCAGTACTTC. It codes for CASSATGTGNYEQYF.